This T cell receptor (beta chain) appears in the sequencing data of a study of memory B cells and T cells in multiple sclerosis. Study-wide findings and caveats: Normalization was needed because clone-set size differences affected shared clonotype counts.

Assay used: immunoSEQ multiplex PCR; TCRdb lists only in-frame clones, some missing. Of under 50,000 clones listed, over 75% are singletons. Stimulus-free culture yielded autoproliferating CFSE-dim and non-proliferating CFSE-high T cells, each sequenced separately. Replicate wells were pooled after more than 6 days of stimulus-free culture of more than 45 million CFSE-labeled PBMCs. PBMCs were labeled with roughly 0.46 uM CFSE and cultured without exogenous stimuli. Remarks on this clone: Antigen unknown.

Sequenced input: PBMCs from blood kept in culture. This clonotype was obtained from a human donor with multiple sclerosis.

DNA for the CDR3: TGCGCCAGCAGCCCCCGCGGAGGGGCTGTCTATAATTCACCCCTCCACTTT. This translates into CASSPRGGAVYNSPLHF. The rearrangement links TRBV4-3 to TRBJ1-6; perhaps TRBD1 as D (5 bases). This CDR3 comprises 17 residues. Trimming removed 4 bases from V and 3 bases from J, with 16 bases in between. Germline V gives CDR1 LGHNA, CDR2 YSLEER.